The source of this T cell receptor (beta chain) is a study of T cell changes during pregnancy in multiple sclerosis (dated by TCRdb to between 2018 and 2021). Describing the broader study: Changes in the T cell repertoire over the course of pregnancy were examined in this study in women with multiple sclerosis.

Receptors were amplified or captured by the immunoSEQ multiplex PCR assay. Drawn from immuneACCESS, this table holds only the in-frame rearrangements with V and J called that TCRdb kept. Clones are partly lost; checked studies trace under half to an unresolved V gene and leave the rest unexplained. The sample includes about 36,000 clones, with around nine tenths observed a single time. Of the sample, approximately 10% is held by the ten largest clones. On this clone itself: Its binding antigen is unknown. Nothing much larger sits one base from this clone, and base qualities are not available.

The CDR3 spans 13 residues, from the cysteine through the phenylalanine. Just the 39-base CDR3 DNA is kept, in frame starting at base 1. CDR1 is given as MDHEN and CDR2 as SYDVKM, both from the germline V gene. V is shortened by 3 bases, J by 6 bases, and the region joining them spans 11 bases. The specimen comprised CD8+ T cells from peripheral blood mononuclear cells, sampled in the third trimester of pregnancy. Recombination linked TRBV28 to TRBJ1-1; confidence is insufficient to name the D gene. The clonotype was recovered from a female donor with multiple sclerosis, enrolled in a pregnancy study. The CDR3: CASSLRESAEAFF. The nucleotide sequence reads TGTGCCAGCAGTTTGAGGGAAAGCGCTGAAGCTTTCTTT.